A selection of T cell receptor beta chains follows, all from one sample in a study of blood T cell repertoires in COVID-19. TCRdb's table, derived via immunoSEQ multiplex PCR, lists solely in-frame clones and lacks some. The sample lists more than 250,000 clones, approximately 82% seen once, with about 4.9% in the top ten. The source material was peripheral blood. Receptors originate from a man between 60 and 70 years old who had recovered from COVID-19. Each CDR3 is given with its conserved first and last residue. The order of the fields is V gene, clone size, J gene, D gene, CDR3 protein, CDR3 DNA. The D gene is left open where the match is weak. Only some rows state a clone size, as once, few, many or a class for expanded clones.

TRBV28	.	TRBJ2-7	TRBD1	CASRMTGTGPNEQYF	TGTGCCAGCAGAATGACCGGGACAGGGCCTAACGAGCAGTACTTC
TRBV11-2	.	TRBJ2-5	.	CASSSSRQETQYF	TGTGCCAGCAGCTCAAGCCGTCAAGAGACCCAGTACTTC
TRBV5-1	.	TRBJ2-3	.	CASSLAPHTDTQYF	TGCGCCAGCAGCTTGGCCCCACACACAGATACGCAGTATTTT
TRBV7-2	.	TRBJ2-1	.	CASSLYANEQFF	TGTGCCAGCAGCCTCTACGCCAATGAGCAGTTCTTC
TRBV7-2	.	TRBJ2-3	TRBD2	CASSLLAGGTSTDTQYF	TGTGCCAGCAGCTTACTAGCGGGAGGAACTAGCACAGATACGCAGTATTTT
TRBV2	.	TRBJ2-1	TRBD1	CASSQAAGQVYNEQFF	TGTGCCAGCAGTCAAGCCGCGGGACAGGTGTACAATGAGCAGTTCTTC
TRBV11-2	once	TRBJ2-7	.	CASSFRDEQYF	TGTGCCAGCAGCTTCAGGGACGAGCAGTACTTC
TRBV20-1	.	TRBJ2-3	.	CSASGQGSSTDTQYF	TGCAGTGCTAGTGGGCAGGGGAGTAGCACAGATACGCAGTATTTT
TRBV18	.	TRBJ2-1	TRBD2	CASSKSSGSSYNEQFF	TGTGCCAGCTCAAAATCTAGCGGGAGCTCCTACAATGAGCAGTTCTTC
TRBV7-2	.	TRBJ1-6	.	CASSLGSSYNSPLHF	TGTGCCAGCAGCCTAGGGAGCTCCTATAATTCACCCCTCCACTTT
TRBV10-1	.	TRBJ2-5	TRBD1	CATLQGAGETQYF	TGCGCCACTTTACAGGGGGCCGGAGAGACCCAGTACTTC
TRBV2	.	TRBJ2-7	.	CATQKGVSYEQYF	TGTGCCACCCAAAAGGGGGTCTCCTACGAGCAGTACTTC
TRBV27	once	TRBJ2-2	TRBD1	CASRGTASANTGELFF	TGTGCCAGCAGGGGGACAGCCTCCGCGAACACCGGGGAGCTGTTTTTT
TRBV5-6	.	TRBJ2-5	TRBD1	CASSPPIPGQGGETQYF	TGTGCCAGCAGCCCACCTATCCCGGGACAGGGGGGGGAGACCCAGTACTTC
TRBV6-6	.	TRBJ2-7	.	CATRGRPPGAYEQYF	TGTGCCACCCGAGGGAGACCCCCGGGGGCCTACGAGCAGTACTTC
TRBV6-5	.	TRBJ1-2	.	CASSRQQGFYTF	TGTGCCAGCAGTCGCCAACAGGGTTTCTACACCTTC
TRBV5-1	.	TRBJ2-5	TRBD2	CASSLVPSGGSETQYF	TGCGCCAGCAGCTTGGTTCCCAGCGGGGGGTCAGAGACCCAGTACTTC
TRBV13	.	TRBJ2-5	.	CASSLYSRGRETQYF	TGTGCCAGCAGCTTATATTCTCGGGGTAGAGAGACCCAGTACTTC
TRBV6-5	.	TRBJ2-7	.	CASSYSVQATYEQYF	TGTGCCAGCAGTTACTCGGTACAGGCGACCTACGAGCAGTACTTC
TRBV5-1	.	TRBJ1-5	TRBD1	CASSLGDRGHDQPQHF	TGCGCCAGCAGCTTGGGCGACAGGGGGCATGATCAGCCCCAGCATTTT
TRBV30	few	TRBJ2-7	TRBD1	CAWSRTGGSYEQYF	TGTGCCTGGAGTCGGACAGGGGGGTCCTACGAGCAGTACTTC
TRBV4-2	.	TRBJ2-7	.	CASSLGDGVGDEQYF	TGTGCCAGCAGCCTCGGCGACGGCGTCGGGGACGAGCAGTACTTC
TRBV6-5	.	TRBJ1-6	TRBD1	CASSRQGPSSPLHF	TGTGCCAGCAGCAGACAGGGTCCAAGTTCACCCCTCCACTTT
TRBV5-1	.	TRBJ2-3	TRBD1	CASSLAGTVPTDTQYF	TGCGCCAGCAGCTTGGCGGGGACAGTCCCCACAGATACGCAGTATTTT
TRBV7-8	.	TRBJ2-7	TRBD2	CASSLEGAGVRDEQYF	TGTGCCAGCAGCTTAGAAGGAGCGGGAGTCCGCGACGAGCAGTACTTC
TRBV10-2	.	TRBJ2-7	TRBD2	CASRNLWREGTYEQYF	TGCGCCAGCAGGAACCTTTGGCGGGAGGGAACCTACGAGCAGTACTTC
TRBV9	.	TRBJ1-1	.	CASSVTGNTEAFF	TGTGCCAGCAGCGTTACAGGTAACACTGAAGCTTTCTTT
TRBV12-3/TRBV12-4	.	TRBJ2-3	.	CASSFGSPDTQYF	TGTGCCAGCAGTTTTGGGAGCCCGGATACGCAGTATTTT
TRBV7-8	.	TRBJ2-2	TRBD1	CASSRQGVNTGELFF	TGTGCCAGCAGCCGACAGGGGGTTAACACCGGGGAGCTGTTTTTT
TRBV10-2	.	TRBJ2-3	.	CASGRRTDTQYF	TGCGCCAGCGGGAGAAGGACAGATACGCAGTATTTT
TRBV5-4	once	TRBJ2-3	TRBD1	CASSLPGQGTSDTQYF	TGTGCCAGCAGCTTGCCGGGACAGGGTACATCAGATACGCAGTATTTT
TRBV7-8	.	TRBJ2-7	.	CASSLRAEMIYEQYF	TGTGCCAGCAGCTTGAGGGCCGAAATGATCTACGAGCAGTACTTC
TRBV19	.	TRBJ2-1	TRBD1	CASWDRGGLNEQFF	TGTGCCAGCTGGGACAGGGGCGGACTCAATGAGCAGTTCTTC
TRBV21-1	.	TRBJ1-4	.	CASSLTGVVGEKLFF	TGTGCCAGCAGTCTAACAGGGGTTGTCGGTGAAAAACTGTTTTTT
TRBV2	.	TRBJ2-5	TRBD2	CASSSPRVAGGSQETQYF	TGTGCCAGCTCCTCCCCACGGGTAGCGGGAGGTTCTCAAGAGACCCAGTACTTC
TRBV12-3/TRBV12-4	.	TRBJ2-6	.	CASSFAEGVLTF	TGTGCCAGCAGTTTTGCGGAAGGCGTCCTGACTTTC
TRBV7-9	.	TRBJ1-1	.	CASSLFAGFEAFF	TGTGCCAGCAGCTTATTTGCCGGGTTTGAAGCTTTCTTT
TRBV6-1	.	TRBJ1-2	.	CASSEVTALNYGYTF	TGTGCCAGCAGTGAAGTGACAGCCCTCAACTATGGCTACACCTTC
TRBV28	.	TRBJ1-1	.	CASSLEGGVKNPEAFF	TGTGCCAGCAGTTTAGAGGGGGGGGTGAAGAATCCTGAAGCTTTCTTT
TRBV3-1/TRBV3-2	once	TRBJ1-3	TRBD1	CASSLGQARSGNTIYF	TGTGCCAGCAGCCTCGGACAGGCGCGCTCTGGAAACACCATATATTTT
TRBV4-2	.	TRBJ2-1	.	CASSQEGSRNDNEQFF	TGTGCCAGCAGCCAAGAGGGTAGCCGCAATGACAATGAGCAGTTCTTC
TRBV6-5	.	TRBJ2-2	TRBD1	CASLTGVNTGELFF	TGTGCCAGCCTTACAGGGGTCAACACCGGGGAGCTGTTTTTT
TRBV11-2	.	TRBJ2-1	TRBD2	CASSLRSIAGFNEQFF	TGTGCCAGCAGCTTAAGGTCCATAGCGGGATTCAATGAGCAGTTCTTC
TRBV15	.	TRBJ1-1	.	CATSMTVNTEAFF	TGTGCCACCAGCATGACAGTGAACACTGAAGCTTTCTTT
TRBV28	.	TRBJ2-7	TRBD1	CASSRQGTRYEQYF	TGTGCCAGCAGCCGACAGGGGACCCGCTACGAGCAGTACTTC
TRBV6-5	few	TRBJ1-6	.	CASKPGQFNSPLHF	TGTGCCAGCAAGCCAGGACAGTTTAATTCACCCCTCCACTTT
TRBV5-1	.	TRBJ1-1	.	CASSSGGQGTEAFF	TGCGCCAGCAGCTCGGGGGGCCAGGGCACTGAAGCTTTCTTT
TRBV4-1	once	TRBJ2-1	TRBD2	CASSQGSGRAVLKSEQFF	TGCGCCAGCAGCCAAGGAAGCGGGAGGGCCGTTCTTAAGAGTGAGCAGTTCTTC
TRBV2	few	TRBJ2-2	.	CASNGVGRAKTGELFF	TGTGCCAGCAACGGCGTGGGCAGGGCCAAGACCGGGGAGCTGTTTTTT
TRBV5-6	.	TRBJ1-6	.	CASSLGAANSPLHF	TGTGCCAGCAGCTTGGGGGCCGCTAATTCACCCCTCCACTTT
TRBV2	.	TRBJ1-1	.	CASTARGVSLNTEAFF	TGTGCCAGCACCGCCCGCGGAGTTTCGTTGAACACTGAAGCTTTCTTT
TRBV18	.	TRBJ1-1	TRBD1	CASSPQQGNRGGTEAFF	TGTGCCAGCTCACCGCAACAGGGGAATCGGGGGGGCACTGAAGCTTTCTTT
TRBV20-1	.	TRBJ1-5	TRBD1	CSASSQGVSQPQHF	TGCAGTGCTAGTTCACAGGGGGTGAGTCAGCCCCAGCATTTT
TRBV9	.	TRBJ1-1	.	CASSTLQGSNTEAFF	TGTGCCAGCAGCACACTACAGGGTTCGAACACTGAAGCTTTCTTT
TRBV5-6	.	TRBJ2-7	TRBD1	CASSLSQGVYEQYF	TGTGCCAGCAGCTTGAGTCAGGGGGTCTACGAGCAGTACTTC
TRBV3-1/TRBV3-2	.	TRBJ2-7	.	CASSQGTRDEQYF	TGTGCCAGCAGCCAAGGGACGAGGGACGAGCAGTACTTC
TRBV11-2	.	TRBJ2-7	.	CASSLEWRGFYEQYF	TGTGCCAGCAGCTTAGAGTGGCGGGGTTTCTACGAGCAGTACTTC
TRBV6-4	.	TRBJ1-3	.	CASSDSGLTRSGNTIYF	TGTGCCAGCAGTGACTCGGGCTTAACCAGATCTGGAAACACCATATATTTT
TRBV11-2	.	TRBJ2-3	TRBD2	CASSLDPGTTRQYF	TGTGCCAGCAGCTTAGACCCCGGGACTACCAGGCAGTATTTT